What follows is one T cell receptor beta chain and its context. The target antigen is unknown. The data belong to a study of vaccination effects on CD4 cells after COVID-19. Profiling relied on immunoSEQ multiplex PCR, and the TCRdb table lists in-frame clones only, not all of them. The sample yields more than 35,000 clones, approximately 80% seen once. The V segment lost 7 bases and the J segment 9 bases; nucleotides outside the gene matches: 10. In germline, CDR1 is SNHLY, CDR2 FYNNEI. The CDR3 has 13 amino acids. Expansion of antigen-specific CD4+ T cells with viral peptide pools was carried out by the ViraFEST assay before sequencing. The authors isolated CD4+ T cells after approximately 9 days of culture. Every participant took two doses of the BNT162b2 or mRNA-1273 vaccine. Nucleocapsid antibodies were negative in the vaccine recipients, who had never had SARS-CoV-2 infection. Days 3 and 7 saw half the medium replaced with IL-2 medium.

Study results and caveats: At late timepoints after vaccination, vaccine- and infection-induced clones shrank markedly. Healthy vaccine recipients' vaccine-induced clones were almost all SARS-CoV-2 mono-reactive.

The chain carries TRBV2 and TRBJ1-1; the match to TRBD1 covers 8 bases. The TCR was taken from a human donor who received a COVID-19 vaccine. Some clones in this sample may be carry-over from other donors' samples. Source: CD4+ T cells from PBMCs cultured with HCoV-NL63 spike peptides, taken after COVID-19 vaccination. The CDR3: CASMTGVPLKAFF. DNA for the CDR3: TGTGCCAGCATGACAGGGGTCCCACTCAAAGCTTTCTTT.